Described below is a single T cell receptor (beta chain) sequence and its context. Measured with immunoSEQ multiplex PCR; TCRdb has only the in-frame clones, and not every one. The sample includes over 100,000 clones, around 93% seen only once; the top ten take more than 3%. The record originates from a study of PD-L1 blockade in urothelial cancer. Across the whole study: Atezolizumab (1,200 mg intravenously every 3 weeks) began around 2014 for patients. Blood was subjected to analysis at 3 weeks (second dose) and 6 weeks following treatment start. Blood samples contained a median about 150,000 T cells.

In germline, CDR1 is SGDLS, CDR2 YYNGEE. This CDR3 has 18 amino acids. V was trimmed by 0 bases and J by 0 bases, leaving 16 bases between them. Time point here: peripheral blood 6 weeks after treatment start. The chain carries TRBV9 and TRBJ2-1; D might be TRBD1 (7 bases). Sample: PBMCs, taken around atezolizumab (anti-PD-L1) treatment. The clonotype originates from a man aged 60 to 69 with urothelial cancer. The CDR3 coding sequence is TGTGCCAGCAGCGTAGGCCCAGGGGGGCTCGACTCCTACAATGAGCAGTTCTTC. Protein product: CASSVGPGGLDSYNEQFF.